The sample holds many counts of the clone carrying this T cell receptor (beta chain). Its antigen is undetermined. The sample originates from a study of T-cell reconstitution after alpha-beta-depleted transplantation in children. Study-wide results and limits: From newly produced T cells came most of the T-cell counts and diversity one year after transplant. There were reportedly several hundred expanded graft clones from which alpha-beta T cells came about two months after transplant. TCRbeta diversity was high at day 60 in some patients (a result of surviving recipient T cells and thymic progenitors).

V shed 6 bases and J 6 bases; nucleotides not matched to a gene: 11. This CDR3 region has 15 residues. The V gene's germline CDR1 is SGHRS and CDR2 YFSETQ. The authors prepared the TCRbeta library with unique molecular identifiers. MiXCR, applied by TCRdb to the PCR reads, yields one record per CDR3 protein. In the table there are 900,000 or so distinct CDR3 sequences, approximately 15% of which are singletons. The rearrangement joins TRBV5-1 to TRBJ2-2; TRBD2 matches at 7 bases. This receptor was obtained from a male patient younger than 18 who had a stem cell transplant for acute lymphoblastic leukemia, so the T cells may come from the graft donor. The material sequenced was PBMCs, mostly from graft donor cells, taken 360 days after TCRalphabeta/CD19-depleted stem cell transplant. The CDR3 DNA follows: TGCGCCAGCAATATCGGTGCGGGAGCGGCCGGGGAGCTGTTTTTT. This encodes CASNIGAGAAGELFF.